This T cell receptor (beta chain) was sequenced for a study of blood T cell repertoires in COVID-19. Study information: Material from acute and convalescent COVID-19 was sourced from the United States, Italy and Spain. T cells, B-cell-depleted T cells, or PBMCs provided the cDNA or gDNA that served as material.

This clone was seen just once. Only in-frame clones appear in the TCRdb table, and some are missing; sequencing was by immunoSEQ multiplex PCR. The data show around 260,000 clones, around 90% seen once. Trimming shortened V by 4 bases and J by 1 base, and 10 bases separated the two germline ends. Germline assignment: CDR1 WNHNN and CDR2 SYGVQD (reference sequence). The CDR3 spans 14 residues. The genes are TRBV10-1 and TRBJ1-1; TRBD1 might be the D (6 bases). Sequencing was done on a sample of peripheral blood. The TCR originated in a man aged 60-69 years who had recovered from COVID-19. CDR3 DNA sequence: TGCGCCAGCAGTGCGCAGGGGACGAACACTGAAGCTTTCTTT. Amino acid sequence: CASSAQGTNTEAFF.